This T cell receptor beta chain was captured by sequencing in a study of graft-versus-host responses after intestinal transplantation. Study at large: Uniformly, recipients were administered anti-thymocyte globulin induction with subsequent tacrolimus and steroids for around 3 years.

The germline V gene encodes CDR1 KGHSH and CDR2 LQKENI. This CDR3 is built from 15 residues. Trimming left V 6 bases short and J 0 bases short, with 13 bases between. Overall study findings and caveats: There were GvH clones found in recipient marrow, and some of them appeared first in ileum or blood.

Note on this clone: The antigen remains unidentified.

This table comes from immunoSEQ multiplex PCR, and its TCRdb copy is limited to in-frame clones, with some not included. The table shows roughly 90,000 clones, with roughly 90% occurring only once. The sequencing here drew on unstimulated CD4+ T cells sorted from spleen or lymph node cells, taken before transplant. V and J are TRBV18 and TRBJ2-3; D might be TRBD2 (5 bases). The TCR was taken from a human donor who was the organ donor for an intestinal transplant. The CDR3 DNA sequence: TGTGCCAGCTCGTTTGCCTCGGGGAGCACAGATACGCAGTATTTT. This encodes CASSFASGSTDTQYF.